This record concerns one T cell receptor beta chain sequence. Which antigen it targets is not known. No qualities accompany the bases; no much larger clone lies one base away. This CDR3 is also generated by other DNA sequences in the sample. This sample was taken from a study of control samples from healthy donors and cancer patients (TCRdb year 2020). The receptor library was made with the immunoSEQ multiplex PCR assay. Imported from immuneACCESS, the table was reduced by TCRdb to in-frame sequences with V and J called. These copies leave out some clones; in studies compared against another copy, an unresolved V gene accounts for under half, and the cause of the remainder is not known. The sample table shows 150,000 or so clones, and roughly 92% are seen once. Jointly, the top ten make up 0.68% of the sample. The CDR3 contains 14 residues, cysteine and phenylalanine counted. The entry retains the CDR3 DNA only, 42 bases that are in frame from base 1. The germline V gene (reference sequence) provides CDR1 LNHDA and CDR2 SQIVND. The germline ends are 5 bases apart after V is trimmed by 1 base and J by 1 base.

Material: blood. This receptor chain uses TRBV19 and TRBJ1-5; too little of a D gene remains to name it. This clonotype was sampled from a woman in her thirties in good health. The CDR3 region: CASSIVGSNQPQHF. The DNA sequence is as follows: TGTGCCAGTAGTATAGTAGGCAGCAATCAGCCCCAGCATTTT.